These 8 T cell receptor beta chains were all obtained from the same sample, sequenced in a study of CD8 T cells in Susac syndrome (dated by TCRdb to about 2019). Receptor amplification or capture employed the immunoSEQ multiplex PCR assay. RNA was extracted using the RNeasy kit, and about 0.5 to 1 ug of the RNA was reverse transcribed with random hexamers. Using fastp at Q25 and MiXCR, TCRdb reprocessed the public reads and kept productive beta chains. For every CDR3 protein sequence, its rows merge into one entry that carries the most common genes and DNA. The sample has 200,000 to 250,000 distinct CDR3 sequences on record, about 94% of them singletons. Over 0.1% of the sample goes to the ten largest clones. Sequencing used CD8+ T cells from PBMCs. These receptor sequences come from a human donor with multiple sclerosis.

V and J are TRBV28 and TRBJ2-5, with 9 bases matching TRBD2. Trimming removed 6 bases from V and 5 bases from J; junction bases left unmatched: 16. Germline V CDR1 and CDR2: MDHEN, SYDVKM. This CDR3 has 17 amino acids. For the CDR3, the DNA is TGTGCCAGCAGGAGCAGATATGCGGGAGGGCTTGGGGAGACCCAGTACTTC. Encoded protein: CASRSRYAGGLGETQYF.

The chain carries TRBV29-1 and TRBJ1-2; 8 bases are a match to TRBD1. The CDR3 sequence is 15 residues long. The trim removed 7 bases at V and 3 bases at J, leaving 13 bases unmatched. Germline loops: CDR1 SQVTM, CDR2 ANQGSEA. This CDR3 is CSAEKQGGRDYGYTF. The DNA of the CDR3 is TGCAGCGCGGAGAAACAGGGGGGGCGTGACTATGGCTACACCTTC. The full variable domain, in which reference TRBV29-1 and TRBJ1-2 provide the parts outside the CDR3, is SAVISQKPSRDICQRGTSLTIQCQVDSQVTMMFWYRQQPGQSLTLIATANQGSEATYESGFVIDKFPISRPNLTFSTLTVSNMSPEDSSIYLCSAEKQGGRDYGYTFGSGTRLTVV.

J is TRBJ2-1 and V is TRBV5-4, with 7 bases fitting TRBD1. CDR3 size: 14 residues. V was pared by 2 bases and J by 9 bases, with 8 bases of the junction left unmatched. CDR1 is SGHNT, CDR2 YYREEE, per germline (reference sequence). The CDR3 region is CASSLTVGDSEQFF. The CDR3 DNA reads as TGTGCCAGCAGCTTAACAGTGGGGGACAGTGAGCAGTTCTTC.

The CDR3 here is CASSPSGHIQYF. The CDR3 region has the DNA TGTGCCAGCAGTCCCAGCGGGCACATTCAGTACTTC. V and J are TRBV12-3 or TRBV12-4 and TRBJ2-4; a weak D match, TRBD2 (6 bases). V was trimmed by 5 bases and J by 8 bases, leaving 10 bases between them. CDR3 size: 12 residues.

This clonotype was seen a single time. The rearrangement uses TRBV20-1 and TRBJ1-2; 7 bases align to TRBD1. CDR1 DFQATT and CDR2 SNEGSKA come from the germline V gene (reference sequence). J was trimmed by 3 bases and V by 1 base; bases with no gene match: 5. The CDR3 has 14 amino acids. The DNA of the CDR3 is TGCAGTGCTAGAGGCAGGGGGGAGTACTATGGCTACACCTTC. As protein: CSARGRGEYYGYTF.

This chain connects TRBV30 to TRBJ1-6, with 10 bases lining up with TRBD1. The junction had 3 bases not matched to a gene; V was cut back by 1 base and J by 9 bases. The CDR3 runs to 14 residues. CDR1 and CDR2 from the germline V gene are GTSNPN and SVGIG (reference sequence). CDR3 residues: CAWSAGQGVSPLHF. DNA for the CDR3: TGTGCCTGGAGTGCCGGACAGGGGGTTTCACCCCTCCACTTT.

This chain joins TRBV7-9 and TRBJ2-1, with 11 nucleotides matching TRBD1. The CDR3 loop spans 16 amino acids. The junction had 5 bases not matched to a gene; V was cut back by 2 bases and J by 5 bases. From germline, CDR1 is SEHNR and CDR2 FQNEAQ (reference sequence). CDR3 region: CASSLLGTGGNNEQFF. CDR3 coding DNA: TGTGCCAGCAGCTTACTTGGGACAGGGGGTAACAATGAGCAGTTCTTC. Combining the CDR3 with reference TRBV7-9 and TRBJ2-1 gives the whole variable domain DTGVSQNPRHKITKRGQNVTFRCDPISEHNRLYWYRQTLGQGPEFLTYFQNEAQLEKSRLLSDRFSAERPKGSFSTLEIQRTEQGDSAMYLCASSLLGTGGNNEQFFGPGTRLTVL.

This clonotype has a single count. The chain links TRBV30 to TRBJ2-3; D gene unclear. The CDR3 consists of 12 residues. Germline CDR1 reads GTSNPN; CDR2 reads SVGIG (reference sequence). With 1 base removed from V and 0 bases from J, the gap between germline ends came to 2 bases. In DNA, the CDR3 is TGTGCCTGGAGTGAAAGCACAGATACGCAGTATTTT. Residues: CAWSESTDTQYF.